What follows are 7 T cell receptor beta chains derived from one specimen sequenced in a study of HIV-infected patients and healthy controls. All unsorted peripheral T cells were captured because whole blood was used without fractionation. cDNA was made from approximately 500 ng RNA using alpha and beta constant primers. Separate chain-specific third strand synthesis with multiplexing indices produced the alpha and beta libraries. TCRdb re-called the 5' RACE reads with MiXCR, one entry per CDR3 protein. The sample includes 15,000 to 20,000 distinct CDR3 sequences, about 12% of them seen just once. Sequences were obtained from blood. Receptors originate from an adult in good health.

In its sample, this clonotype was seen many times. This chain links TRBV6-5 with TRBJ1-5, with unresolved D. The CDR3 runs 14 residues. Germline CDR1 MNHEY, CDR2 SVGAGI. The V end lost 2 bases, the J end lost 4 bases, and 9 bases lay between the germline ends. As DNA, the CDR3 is TGTGCCAGCAGTTACGTGTGGGGAAATCAGCCCCAGCATTTT. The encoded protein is CASSYVWGNQPQHF.

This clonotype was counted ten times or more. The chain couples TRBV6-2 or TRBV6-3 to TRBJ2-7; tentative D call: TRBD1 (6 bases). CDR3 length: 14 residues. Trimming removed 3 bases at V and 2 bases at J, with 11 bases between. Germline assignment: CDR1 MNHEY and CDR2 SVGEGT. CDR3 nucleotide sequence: TGTGCCAGCAGTTATCACGGGACACCCTACGAGCAGTACTTC. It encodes CASSYHGTPYEQYF.

In nucleotides, the CDR3 is TGTGCCAGCAGCCAGAGGGGGACAGAAGGGCCCCTCTCTGGGGCCAACGTCCTGACTTTC. This codes for CASSQRGTEGPLSGANVLTF. V is TRBV9 and J is TRBJ2-6; the match to TRBD1 covers 7 bases. V shed 4 bases and J 0 bases; nucleotides not matched to a gene: 16. The CDR3 has 20 residues. Germline V gene sequence: CDR1 SGDLS, CDR2 YYNGEE. The entire variable domain, with the rest obtained from reference TRBV9 and TRBJ2-6, is as follows: DSGVTQTPKHLITATGQRVTLRCSPRSGDLSVYWYQQSLDQGLQFLIQYYNGEERAKGNILERFSAQQFPDLHSELNLSSLELGDSALYFCASSQRGTEGPLSGANVLTFGAGSRLTVL.

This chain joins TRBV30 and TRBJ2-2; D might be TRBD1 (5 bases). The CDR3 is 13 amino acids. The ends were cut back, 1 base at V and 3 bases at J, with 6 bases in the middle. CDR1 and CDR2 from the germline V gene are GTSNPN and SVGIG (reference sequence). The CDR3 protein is CAWSARDTGELFF. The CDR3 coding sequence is TGTGCCTGGAGTGCCAGGGACACCGGGGAGCTGTTTTTT.

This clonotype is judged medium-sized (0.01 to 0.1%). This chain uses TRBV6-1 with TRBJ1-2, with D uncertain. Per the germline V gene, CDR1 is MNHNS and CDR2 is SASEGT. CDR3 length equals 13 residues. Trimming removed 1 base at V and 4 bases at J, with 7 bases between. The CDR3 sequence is CASSEDRPYGYTF. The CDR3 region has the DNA TGTGCCAGCAGTGAAGATCGACCCTATGGCTACACCTTC.

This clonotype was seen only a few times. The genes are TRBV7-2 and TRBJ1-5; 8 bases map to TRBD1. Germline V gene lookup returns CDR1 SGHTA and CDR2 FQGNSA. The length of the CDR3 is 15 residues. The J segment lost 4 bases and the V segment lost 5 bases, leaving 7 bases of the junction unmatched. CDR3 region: CASSPSRTGNQPQHF. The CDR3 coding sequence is TGTGCCAGCAGCCCCAGTCGGACAGGGAATCAGCCCCAGCATTTT.

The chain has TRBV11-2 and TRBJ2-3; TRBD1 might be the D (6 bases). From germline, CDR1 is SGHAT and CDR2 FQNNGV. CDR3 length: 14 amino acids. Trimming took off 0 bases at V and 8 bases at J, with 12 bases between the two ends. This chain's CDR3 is CASSLDPGVGTQYF. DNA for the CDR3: TGTGCCAGCAGCTTAGATCCAGGGGTTGGTACGCAGTATTTT.